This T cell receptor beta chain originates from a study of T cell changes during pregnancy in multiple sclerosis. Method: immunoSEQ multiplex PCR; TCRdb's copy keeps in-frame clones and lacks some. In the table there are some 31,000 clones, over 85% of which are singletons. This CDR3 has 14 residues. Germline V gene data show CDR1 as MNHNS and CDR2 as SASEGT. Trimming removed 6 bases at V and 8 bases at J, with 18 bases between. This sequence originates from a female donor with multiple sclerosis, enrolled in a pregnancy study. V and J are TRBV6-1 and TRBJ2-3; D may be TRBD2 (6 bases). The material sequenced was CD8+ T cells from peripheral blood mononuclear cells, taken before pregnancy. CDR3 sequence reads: CASSTGVEGGTQYF. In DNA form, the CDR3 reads TGTGCCAGCAGCACCGGAGTTGAGGGAGGTACGCAGTATTTT.